Described below is a single TCR beta chain sequence and its context. Its antigen is as yet unknown. This sample was taken from a study of identical twins. Whole-study findings and limits: Researchers reported weaker excess twin sharing in beta out-of-frame sequences.

Using its own MiXCR run on the 5' RACE reads, TCRdb lists one record per CDR3 protein. The table has about 190,000 distinct CDR3 sequences, 15% to 20% seen once. The data were also submitted as part of a second study, on T cells expressing NK-cell markers. This second report adds: One observes that, in a few donors, these clonotypes were also the leading ones within the CD3+CD56-NKG2C+ fraction.

The TCR was taken from a woman in her late teens or twenties in good health. The sequenced sample was CD8+ T cells sorted from blood.

The chain's CDR3 is CASTTGQNYGYTF. In DNA form, the CDR3 reads TGTGCCAGCACCACTGGACAGAACTATGGCTACACCTTC. The chain joins TRBV9 to TRBJ1-2, with D possibly being TRBD1 (6 bases). CDR3 size: 13 residues. V lost 6 bases, J lost 2 bases, and 11 bases lay in between. Looked up from germline, CDR1 is SGDLS and CDR2 is YYNGEE.